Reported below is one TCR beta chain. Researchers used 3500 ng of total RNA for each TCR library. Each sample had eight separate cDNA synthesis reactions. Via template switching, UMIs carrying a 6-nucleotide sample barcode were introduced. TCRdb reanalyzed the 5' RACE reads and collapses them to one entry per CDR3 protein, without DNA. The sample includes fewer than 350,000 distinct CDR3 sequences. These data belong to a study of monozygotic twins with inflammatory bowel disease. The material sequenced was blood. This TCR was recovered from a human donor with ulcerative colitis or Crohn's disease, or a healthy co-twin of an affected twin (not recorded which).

This CDR3 is CASSFDRVSNQPQHF. The rearrangement uses TRBV28 and TRBJ1-5; as DNA is missing, the TRBD1 call by TCRdb cannot be tested. The germline gives CDR1 MDHEN, CDR2 SYDVKM. The CDR3 sequence is 15 residues long.